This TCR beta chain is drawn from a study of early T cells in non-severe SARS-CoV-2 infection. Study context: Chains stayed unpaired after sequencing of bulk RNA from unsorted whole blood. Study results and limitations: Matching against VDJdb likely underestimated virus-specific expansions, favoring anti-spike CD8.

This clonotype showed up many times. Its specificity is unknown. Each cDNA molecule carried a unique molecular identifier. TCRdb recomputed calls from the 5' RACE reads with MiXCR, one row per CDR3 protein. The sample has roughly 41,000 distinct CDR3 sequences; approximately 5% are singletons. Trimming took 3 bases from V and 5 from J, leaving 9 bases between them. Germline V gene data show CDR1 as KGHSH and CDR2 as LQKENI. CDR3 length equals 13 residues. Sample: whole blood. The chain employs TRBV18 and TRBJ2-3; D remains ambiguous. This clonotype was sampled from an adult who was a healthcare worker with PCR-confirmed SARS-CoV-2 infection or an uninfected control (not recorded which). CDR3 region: CASSPNSVDTQYF. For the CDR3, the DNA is TGTGCCAGCTCACCTAATTCGGTAGATACGCAGTATTTT.